This record covers a single T cell receptor (beta chain). These data belong to a study of T cell changes during pregnancy in multiple sclerosis. Produced via immunoSEQ multiplex PCR; TCRdb's table is partial and in-frame only. The sample includes roughly 75,000 clones, roughly 91% seen only once; the top ten take approximately 2.4%. The V gene's germline CDR1 is MNHEY and CDR2 SMNVEV (reference sequence). V dropped 8 bases and J dropped 4 bases, with 12 bases sitting between them. The length of the CDR3 is 13 residues. The sample consisted of peripheral blood, taken after pregnancy. This sequence was found in a female donor in good health, enrolled as a control in a pregnancy study. The V and J genes are TRBV27 and TRBJ1-5; weak D call: TRBD1 (5 bases). The CDR3 nucleotides are TGTGCCAGCGGGGGAGGGGTGAATCAGCCCCAGCATTTT. It specifies CASGGGVNQPQHF.